The 27 T cell receptor beta chains below were found in one sample sequenced in a study of molecular identifiers for immune sequencing clone quantification. TCRdb fed the PCR reads into MiXCR, producing one record per CDR3 protein. The top ten hold about 0.84% of the sample, which has under 800,000 distinct CDR3 sequences, around 25% seen once. The material sequenced was naive CD8+ T cells from blood, with Jurkat cell RNA spiked in. Subset noted: FACS-sorted CD8+CD4-CCR7+CD45RA+ naive T cells. These receptors all stem from a human donor in good health. Some libraries in this study had Jurkat cell RNA spiked in.

Regarding this clonotype: Sequence at one end of the junction differs from germline and may be a read error. The chain carries TRBV9 and TRBJ2-3; 10 nucleotides match TRBD2. The germline V gene has CDR1 SGDLS and CDR2 YYNGEE. CDR3 length equals 16 residues. CDR3 sequence (DNA): TGTGCCAGCAGCGTAAGCGGGAGGGCCGTCACAGATATGCAGTATTTT. Translation: CASSVSGRAVTDMQYF.

This clonotype was counted once. With a much larger clone just one base away, this may be a read error. The CDR3 protein is CASSPGEGAPYEQYF. In nucleotides, the CDR3 is TGCGCCAGCAGCCCAGGAGAAGGGGCTCCCTACGAGCAGTACTTC. This chain links TRBV4-3 with TRBJ2-7, with D maybe TRBD1 (5 bases). The V end lost 4 bases, the J end lost 2 bases, and 15 bases lay between the germline ends. The CDR3 is 15 amino acids. Germline V lookup: CDR1 LGHNA, CDR2 YSLEER.

This clonotype was seen at least ten times. The rearrangement joins TRBV7-8 to TRBJ1-4, with a weak D call TRBD1 (5 bases). V was trimmed by 5 bases and J by 3 bases, leaving 13 bases between them. The CDR3 runs 15 residues. Germline V gene lookup returns CDR1 SGHVS and CDR2 FQNEAQ. The CDR3 spells CASSLRASANEKLFF. In DNA, the CDR3 is TGTGCCAGCAGCCTCAGGGCCTCGGCTAATGAAAAACTGTTTTTT.

The CDR3, as DNA: TGTGCTAGTGGTGCGGGACAGGGGCGCGGCTACACCTTC. Amino acids: CASGAGQGRGYTF. The chain joins TRBV12-5 to TRBJ1-2; 10 bases are shared with TRBD1. Germline CDR1 is LGHNT and CDR2 is FRNRAP. V shed 5 bases, J shed 8 bases, and the junction held 5 bases outside the gene matches. The CDR3 is 13 residues long.

This clonotype was seen ten or more times. The gene calls are TRBV29-1 and TRBJ2-2, with D uncertain. The CDR3 runs 12 residues. Deletions cut 4 bases from V and 6 bases from J, with 9 bases between. CDR1 is SQVTM and CDR2 is ANQGSEA in the germline V gene. This CDR3 reads CSVVVFPGELFF. The CDR3 nucleotides read TGCAGCGTTGTAGTATTCCCCGGGGAGCTGTTTTTT.

This clonotype was seen a few times. No conserved phenylalanine or tryptophan ends this CDR3, so it is likely a read error. This chain joins TRBV12-5 and TRBJ1-1; unclear D gene. Germline V gene data show CDR1 as LGHNT and CDR2 as FRNRAP. The V and J ends lost 8 bases and 0 bases respectively, with 7 bases between them. The CDR3 contains 12 residues. The CDR3 loop is CASSVVNTEAFS. CDR3 sequence (DNA): TGTGCTAGTTCGGTGGTGAACACTGAAGCTTTCTCT.

This clonotype was observed at least ten times. J is TRBJ2-4 and V is TRBV13; 9 bases are a match to TRBD2. Germline V CDR1 and CDR2: PRHDT, FYEKMQ (reference sequence). V gave up 8 bases and J gave up 7 bases; unmatched junction bases: 6. The CDR3 sequence is 13 residues long. In DNA form, the CDR3 reads TGTGCCAGCTCTGCTAGCGGGGTTAACATTCAGTACTTC. Translating gives CASSASGVNIQYF. Drawing the rest from reference TRBV13 and TRBJ2-4, the complete variable domain is AAGVIQSPRHLIKEKRETATLKCYPIPRHDTVYWYQQGPGQDPQFLISFYEKMQSDKGSIPDRFSAQQFSDYHSELNMSSLELGDSALYFCASSASGVNIQYFGAGTRLSVL.

On this clonotype: Sequence at one end of the junction differs from germline and may be a read error. This sequence joins TRBV30 and TRBJ2-1; possible D gene TRBD2, 6 bases. CDR1 GTSNPN and CDR2 SVGIG come from the germline V gene (reference sequence). The CDR3 sequence is 15 residues long. CDR3 in DNA: TGTACCTGGACGTGGGCTCCGGGGGCCTACAATGAGCAGTTCTTC. It specifies CTWTWAPGAYNEQFF.

The chain links TRBV27 to TRBJ1-1; D is undetermined. CDR1 and CDR2 from the germline V gene are MNHEY and SMNVEV (reference sequence). The CDR3 has 13 amino acids. The V end was cut by 4 bases, the J end by 1 base, with 7 bases between. The CDR3: CASSYKPNTEAFF. In DNA form, the CDR3 reads TGTGCCAGCAGTTACAAACCGAACACTGAAGCTTTCTTT.

The chain links TRBV6-2 or TRBV6-3 to TRBJ2-1; D might be TRBD2 (6 bases). The CDR3 runs 14 residues. Trimming removed 8 bases from V and 5 bases from J, with 16 bases in between. Germline assignment: CDR1 MNHEY and CDR2 SVGEGT. CDR3 sequence reads: CASCPTSQDNEQFF. In nucleotides, the CDR3 is TGTGCCAGCTGCCCGACTAGTCAGGACAATGAGCAGTTCTTC.

The V gene is TRBV7-9, the J gene TRBJ2-2, with no clear D. The germline CDR1 and CDR2 sequences are SEHNR and FQNEAQ (reference sequence). CDR3 length: 12 amino acids. V dropped 3 bases and J dropped 7 bases, with 6 bases sitting between them. The CDR3 sequence is CASSLVYGELFF. CDR3 DNA sequence: TGTGCCAGCAGCTTGGTTTACGGGGAGCTGTTTTTT.

This clonotype showed up just a few times. The chain links TRBV21-1 to TRBJ1-1. TRBV21-1 is assigned pseudogene status. The CDR3 runs 14 residues. The chain's CDR3 is CASSFRPMGTEAFF. The CDR3 DNA sequence: TGTGCCAGCAGCTTCAGGCCAATGGGCACTGAAGCTTTCTTT.

This clonotype was picked up many times. The chain couples TRBV9 to TRBJ1-5; D is ambiguous. Trimming took off 4 bases at V and 5 bases at J, with 10 bases between the two ends. The CDR3 totals 13 residues. Per the germline V gene, CDR1 is SGDLS and CDR2 is YYNGEE. The CDR3 here is CASSSRRDQPQHF. The CDR3 region has the DNA TGTGCCAGCAGCAGCCGACGGGATCAGCCCCAGCATTTT.

Notes on this clonotype: A much more abundant neighbour one base away suggests this may be a read error. The DNA of the CDR3 is TGTGCCAGCAGTTTTTCAGCCGCCCCTGGGACTGAAGCTCTCTTT. Residues: CASSFSAAPGTEALF. The chain employs TRBV28 and TRBJ1-1; D perhaps matches TRBD1 (5 bases). The CDR3 contains 15 residues. Germline V gives CDR1 MDHEN, CDR2 SYDVKM.

This clonotype was recorded many times. The CDR3 DNA is TGTGCCAGCAGCCAAGACGGAAACTCTGGAAACACCATATATTTT. Translated: CASSQDGNSGNTIYF. This chain uses TRBV3-1 with TRBJ1-3, with unresolved D. The germline gives CDR1 LGHDT, CDR2 YNNKEL (reference sequence). The CDR3 has 15 amino acids. V was cut by 0 bases and J by 0 bases, with 6 bases left in between.

This clonotype has at least ten counts. This rearrangement joins TRBV29-1 to TRBJ2-1, with D hard to call. The CDR3 length is 13 residues. The V gene's germline CDR1 is SQVTM and CDR2 ANQGSEA. Trimming shortened V by 5 bases and J by 5 bases, and 13 bases separated the two germline ends. The CDR3 DNA reads as TGCAGCGTTTTAACAGTAGGACACAATGAGCAGTTCTTC. This encodes CSVLTVGHNEQFF.

On this clonotype: The germline gene is not matched at one end of the junction; a read error may be the cause. The chain has TRBV4-3 and TRBJ1-1, with a tentative D call TRBD1 (6 bases). CDR1 and CDR2 (germline): LGHNA, YSLEER. This CDR3 is built from 14 residues. CDR3 amino acids: CANSQNARGDEAFF. For the CDR3, the DNA is TGCGCCAACAGCCAAAATGCCAGGGGTGATGAAGCTTTCTTT.

As concerns this clonotype: This may arise from a read error, as a much more abundant clone is one base away. The chain couples TRBV27 to TRBJ2-5; 8 bases fit TRBD2. J lost 7 bases, V lost 6 bases, and 13 bases had no gene match. From germline, CDR1 is MNHEY and CDR2 SMNVEV (reference sequence). The CDR3 has 15 amino acids. The CDR3 region has the DNA TGTGCCAGCAGAGCGTCAAGCGGGAGTGTAGGGACCCAGTACTTC. It codes for CASRASSGSVGTQYF.

About this clonotype: The CDR3 carries no conserved terminal phenylalanine or tryptophan, so it likely arises from a read error. The DNA for the CDR3 is TGTGCGAGCAGTCTCGGACTAGCGCCTGATACGCAGTATGTT. Protein: CASSLGLAPDTQYV. This rearrangement joins TRBV12-3 or TRBV12-4 to TRBJ2-3; 9 bases are shared with TRBD2. This CDR3 comprises 14 residues.

As to this clonotype: Possible read error: a much larger clone is one base away. The chain employs TRBV29-1 and TRBJ2-7, with D possibly TRBD2 on 7 matching bases. CDR3 size: 13 residues. Germline V gene data show CDR1 as SQVTM and CDR2 as ANQGSEA. The CDR3 nucleotides are TGCAGCGTTAAAGAAGGGGGGGACTACGAGCAGTACTTC. This translates into CSVKEGGDYEQYF.

This chain joins TRBV5-6 and TRBJ2-7; maybe TRBD1 (6 bases). The CDR3 has 14 residues. The germline V gene encodes CDR1 SGHDT and CDR2 YYEEEE. V gave up 4 bases and J gave up 3 bases, with 14 bases separating them. CDR3 residues: CASSRTGKVYEQYF. The CDR3 DNA is TGTGCCAGCAGCCGCACAGGGAAGGTCTACGAGCAGTACTTC.

This clonotype was found many times. The chain combines TRBV12-3 or TRBV12-4 with TRBJ2-7, with a tentative D call TRBD2 (6 bases). Deletions cut 6 bases from V and 5 bases from J, with 11 bases between. This CDR3 region has 12 residues. For the CDR3, the DNA is TGTGCCAGCAGCTTCGGGGGAGACGAGCAGTACTTC. As protein: CASSFGGDEQYF.

To note about this clonotype: It may be a read error: a sequence one base away is much more abundant. CDR3 loop: CASSHYDEQFF. The CDR3 DNA reads TGTGCCAGCAGCCACTACGATGAGCAGTTCTTC. The chain couples TRBV12-3 or TRBV12-4 to TRBJ2-1; D not certain. The CDR3 runs 11 residues.

The chain employs TRBV4-1 and TRBJ2-7, with 9 bases that match TRBD2. The CDR3 contains 16 residues. V dropped 2 bases and J dropped 4; count of bases not matched to a gene: 9. The V gene's germline CDR1 is MGHRA and CDR2 YSYEKL. CDR3 DNA: TGCGCCAGCAGCCAAAAGCATAGCGGGGGCTGGTACGAGCAGTACTTC. Its protein is CASSQKHSGGWYEQYF.

This chain uses TRBV9 with TRBJ2-7; 8 nucleotides agree with TRBD2. Per germline, CDR1 SGDLS and CDR2 YYNGEE. Trimming took 3 bases from V and 0 from J; bases not matched to a gene: 5. The CDR3 is made up of 15 amino acids. The CDR3, as DNA: TGTGCCAGCAGCGCCACTAGCGGAGGCTCCTACGAGCAGTACTTC. Encoded protein: CASSATSGGSYEQYF. The full variable domain, in which reference TRBV9 and TRBJ2-7 provide the parts outside the CDR3, is DSGVTQTPKHLITATGQRVTLRCSPRSGDLSVYWYQQSLDQGLQFLIQYYNGEERAKGNILERFSAQQFPDLHSELNLSSLELGDSALYFCASSATSGGSYEQYFGPGTRLTVT.

There are a few counts of this clonotype. This chain connects TRBV19 to TRBJ2-2, with 8 bases aligning to TRBD2. Looked up from germline, CDR1 is LNHDA and CDR2 is SQIVND (reference sequence). V dropped 3 bases and J dropped 2; count of bases not matched to a gene: 14. This CDR3 is 19 amino acids long. The CDR3 sequence is CASSIPEAGGPLNTGELFF. CDR3 DNA sequence: TGTGCCAGTAGTATTCCCGAGGCGGGGGGCCCCCTTAACACCGGGGAGCTGTTTTTT.

This clonotype was observed at least ten times. This chain links TRBV7-2 with TRBJ2-5, with D uncertain. The CDR3 runs to 15 residues. Trimming removed 5 bases from V and 5 bases from J, with 18 bases in between. The germline V gene encodes CDR1 SGHTA and CDR2 FQGNSA. This chain's CDR3 is CASSLFGLGGETQYF. CDR3 in DNA: TGTGCCAGCAGCCTTTTTGGCCTGGGCGGCGAGACCCAGTACTTC.